This T cell receptor (beta chain) was profiled in a study of shared clonotypes between healthy human individuals. Some clones are missing from TCRdb's copy, which holds only in-frame ones; the method was immunoSEQ multiplex PCR. The table lists about 2,200,000 clones, 90% to 95% of them singletons. Naive CD8 isolation took CD45RO-negative cells positively selected for CCR7 and excluded terminally differentiated effector memory CD45RA+ cells. This receptor was identified in a young man in good health. Some clones in this sample may be carry-over from other donors' samples. The sequenced sample was naive CD8+ T cells from PBMCs.

CDR3 in amino acids: CASSLDPQETQYF. CDR3 coding DNA: TGTGCCAGCAGCCTAGACCCACAAGAGACCCAGTACTTC. The chain links TRBV9 to TRBJ2-5, with D unclear. The ends were cut back, 4 bases at V and 2 bases at J, with 9 bases in the middle. CDR1 is SGDLS, CDR2 YYNGEE, per germline. The CDR3 spans 13 residues.